The T cell receptor (beta chain) described here comes from a study of beta chain features in type 1 diabetes. CDR3 length: 14 amino acids. CDR1 SGHNT and CDR2 YYREEE come from the germline V gene (reference sequence). J gave up 6 bases and V 4 bases, and 6 bases lay outside the gene matches. It was one heparinised blood draw, averaging about 116 mL, that each donor gave. The investigators reverse transcribed all of the isolated RNA, so they sequenced expressed TCRB transcripts. Approximately 4 million reads was the average for naive, central memory and regulatory T cell samples. Repertoires were generated with immunoSEQ multiplex PCR, while TCRdb's copy carries only in-frame clones and drops some. The sample yields fewer than 500,000 clones, approximately 14% seen once.

Sequencing was performed on naive CD4+ T cells from blood. This clonotype originated in a man between 25 and 39 years old in good health. The J gene is TRBJ2-3, the V gene TRBV5-4; TRBD2 agrees at 9 bases. The chain's CDR3 is CASSTTSGRDTQYF. The CDR3 nucleotides read TGTGCCAGCAGCACGACTAGCGGAAGGGATACGCAGTATTTT.